Each of the 27 T cell receptor beta chains below was sequenced from the same sample in a study of CD4 and CD8 cells across lung adenocarcinoma regions. MiXCR, run by TCRdb on the PCR reads, gives a single entry per CDR3 protein. The top ten hold approximately 22% of the sample, which has roughly 2,000 distinct CDR3 sequences, about 42% seen once. The sequenced sample consisted of CD4+ T cells from the center of a lung tumor. Receptors were obtained from a female donor with lung adenocarcinoma. The CD4 and CD8 labels of this study may be unreliable.

There are a few counts of this clonotype. The chain recombines TRBV6-1 with TRBJ1-5, with D perhaps TRBD1 (5 bases). V lost 4 bases and J 4 bases, leaving 14 bases between the germline ends. The CDR3 consists of 15 residues. The germline V gene encodes CDR1 MNHNS and CDR2 SASEGT. This CDR3 reads CASSVVGGGNQPQHF. CDR3 coding DNA: TGTGCCAGCAGTGTAGTGGGTGGGGGAAATCAGCCCCAGCATTTT.

In this sample, this clonotype turned up a few times. The DNA for the CDR3 is TGTGCCAGCAGTCCTGTAATAGCCACAGATACGCAGTATTTT. As protein: CASSPVIATDTQYF. V usage is TRBV12-3 or TRBV12-4 and J usage is TRBJ2-3; no firm D call. This CDR3 has 14 amino acids. With 5 bases removed from V and 2 bases from J, the gap between germline ends came to 11 bases.

The chain uses TRBV6-1 and TRBJ2-1; 9 nucleotides align to TRBD2. Germline values: CDR1 MNHNS, CDR2 SASEGT. The junction had 4 bases not matched to a gene; V was cut back by 0 bases and J by 4 bases. The CDR3 covers 16 residues. The CDR3 DNA follows: TGTGCCAGCAGTGAAGCCGGGACTAGCTTTTACAATGAGCAGTTCTTC. Translation: CASSEAGTSFYNEQFF.

Note on this clonotype: Germline is not matched at one junction end, which may reflect a read error. V is TRBV10-2 and J is TRBJ2-4, with 11 bases matching TRBD2. The CDR3 runs 17 residues. CDR1 is WSHSY, CDR2 SAAADI, per germline. This CDR3 reads CASNLRLAGRRTDIQYF. The CDR3 bases are TGCGCCAGCAATTTAAGACTAGCGGGAAGGCGGACAGACATTCAGTATTTC.

This clonotype was observed a few times. The V call is TRBV6-1, the J call TRBJ1-1; D is undetermined. CDR3 length equals 10 residues. V was trimmed by 6 bases and J by 8 bases, leaving 7 bases between them. Germline values: CDR1 MNHNS, CDR2 SASEGT. CDR3 nucleotide sequence: TGTGCCAGCAGAAAGGCGGAAGCTTTCTTT. Protein sequence: CASRKAEAFF.

The V gene is TRBV7-2, the J gene TRBJ2-3, with unresolved D. CDR1 is SGHTA, CDR2 FQGNSA, per germline. V lost 6 bases and J lost 0, with 13 bases in between. The CDR3 runs 15 residues. The CDR3 here is CASSPRSTSTDTQYF. DNA for the CDR3: TGTGCCAGCAGTCCACGATCAACTAGCACAGATACGCAGTATTTT.

The chain is built from TRBV27 and TRBJ2-3; 7 positions match TRBD2. The DNA end lines up better with TRBJ2-1; the J call may be wrong. CDR1 is MNHEY and CDR2 is SMNVEV in the germline V gene (reference sequence). CDR3 length: 14 residues. The CDR3 is CASRMGGSYNEQFF. CDR3 nucleotide sequence: TGTGCCAGCAGAATGGGGGGGTCCTACAATGAGCAGTTCTTC.

Comments on this clonotype: This could be a read error, since a much larger clone is one nucleotide away. No conserved phenylalanine or tryptophan ends this CDR3, so it is likely a read error. The V call is TRBV7-8, the J call TRBJ2-1; the D gene is possibly TRBD2 (6 bases). The V end was cut by 5 bases, the J end by 7 bases, with 9 bases between. Per the germline V gene, CDR1 is SGHVS and CDR2 is FQNEAQ. CDR3 size: 12 residues. The CDR3 spells CASSPGTNEQFS. CDR3 coding DNA: TGTGCCAGCAGCCCAGGGACTAATGAGCAGTTCTCC.

This clonotype is classed as large. The chain joins TRBV7-2 to TRBJ2-3; TRBD2 is a possible D gene (5 bases). This CDR3 has 14 amino acids. Germline loops: CDR1 SGHTA, CDR2 FQGNSA. Trimming pared 6 bases from V and 5 bases from J, leaving 15 bases between. In DNA form, the CDR3 reads TGTGCCAGCAGGGTCGGCGGGTTTGGAGATACGCAGTATTTT. Protein sequence: CASRVGGFGDTQYF.

V gene TRBV6-1 combines with J gene TRBJ1-1, with 8 positions matching TRBD1. The germline V gene encodes CDR1 MNHNS and CDR2 SASEGT. V lost 5 bases and J lost 1; bases outside the gene matches: 6. This CDR3 is built from 15 residues. CDR3 amino acids: CASSHDRGANTEAFF. The CDR3 DNA reads as TGTGCCAGCAGTCATGACAGGGGAGCGAACACTGAAGCTTTCTTT.

The J gene is TRBJ2-3, the V gene TRBV6-1; 7 bases map to TRBD2. V lost 8 bases to trimming and J lost 12 bases; unmatched junction nucleotides: 17. Germline lookup yields CDR1 MNHNS and CDR2 SASEGT. The CDR3 is made up of 14 amino acids. CDR3 DNA sequence: TGTGCCAGCCGCTGGGGACTAAACAAAGAGACCCAGTATTTT. Amino acids: CASRWGLNKETQYF.

V usage is TRBV11-2 and J usage is TRBJ2-1, with 8 bases that match TRBD1. Germline V gene lookup returns CDR1 SGHAT and CDR2 FQNNGV. V lost 1 base, J lost 5 bases, and 7 bases stayed unmatched. This CDR3 contains 16 residues. CDR3 in amino acids: CASSLGTGKGHNEQFF. CDR3 DNA: TGTGCCAGCAGCTTAGGGACAGGGAAGGGGCACAATGAGCAGTTCTTC. Combining the CDR3 with reference TRBV11-2 and TRBJ2-1 gives the whole variable domain EAGVAQSPRYKIIEKRQSVAFWCNPISGHATLYWYQQILGQGPKLLIQFQNNGVVDDSQLPKDRFSAERLKGVDSTLKIQPAKLEDSAVYLCASSLGTGKGHNEQFFGPGTRLTVL.

The V call is TRBV6-5, the J call TRBJ2-3; 7 positions match TRBD2. V shed 4 bases and J 0 bases; nucleotides not matched to a gene: 4. CDR3 length: 15 amino acids. CDR1 MNHEY and CDR2 SVGAGI come from the germline V gene. The CDR3 coding sequence is TGTGCCAGCAGTTTAGGGACTATTAGCACAGATACGCAGTATTTT. Its translation: CASSLGTISTDTQYF.

This chain connects TRBV10-3 to TRBJ2-1; 8 bases fit TRBD2. The CDR3 length is 16 residues. Trimming removed 2 bases from V and 6 bases from J; junction bases left unmatched: 9. CDR1 and CDR2 from the germline V gene are ENHRY and SYGVKD. The DNA for the CDR3 is TGTGCCATCAGTGAGCTCGGCGGGACTAGTACCAATGAGCAGTTCTTC. Amino acid sequence: CAISELGGTSTNEQFF.

CDR3 amino acids: CASSDRDNEQFF. The CDR3 nucleotides read TGTGCCAGCAGTGACAGGGACAATGAGCAGTTCTTC. This rearrangement joins TRBV6-4 to TRBJ2-1, with unresolved D. The CDR3 is made up of 12 amino acids. The V end lost 2 bases, the J end lost 5 bases, and 4 bases lay between the germline ends. The V gene's germline CDR1 is MRHNA and CDR2 SNTAGT.

In DNA, the CDR3 is TGTGCCAGCAGCCAAGCTCGAGACAGCTCCTACAATGAGCAGTTCTTC. The encoded protein is CASSQARDSSYNEQFF. The V and J genes are TRBV3-1 and TRBJ2-1; D is perhaps TRBD1 (5 bases). V dropped 1 base and J dropped 0 bases, with 10 bases sitting between them. Per the germline V gene, CDR1 is LGHDT and CDR2 is YNNKEL (reference sequence). The CDR3 length is 16 residues.

This chain joins TRBV5-1 and TRBJ2-3, with D possibly matching TRBD2 (6 bases). The CDR3 loop spans 18 amino acids. CDR1 is SGHRS and CDR2 is YFSETQ in the germline V gene. V lost 3 bases to trimming and J lost 12 bases, with 32 bases between them. The CDR3 region is CASSYGGTGGRGAETQYF. CDR3 nucleotides: TGCGCCAGCAGCTATGGGGGGACTGGGGGGAGAGGCGCGGAGACCCAGTATTTT.

The CDR3 sequence is CASSPISGTGGSGLGETQYF. In nucleotides, the CDR3 is TGTGCCAGCAGTCCAATATCCGGGACAGGGGGCTCGGGTTTGGGAGAGACCCAGTACTTC. The genes are TRBV6-1 and TRBJ2-1, with 12 bases aligning to TRBD1. The J call is doubtful: the DNA matches TRBJ2-5 better. The CDR3 has 20 residues. The V gene's germline CDR1 is MNHNS and CDR2 SASEGT.

V usage is TRBV6-5 and J usage is TRBJ2-7, with 9 positions matching TRBD2. CDR1 MNHEY and CDR2 SVGAGI come from the germline V gene. The CDR3 sequence is 18 residues long. Germline trimming cut 0 bases from V and 2 bases from J; bases unmatched to any gene: 11. The CDR3 sequence is CASSYSPTSSGNPYEQYF. CDR3 nucleotide sequence: TGTGCCAGCAGTTACTCCCCTACTTCTAGCGGGAACCCCTACGAGCAGTACTTC.

The V and J genes are TRBV6-1 and TRBJ2-1; TRBD2 agrees at 8 bases. Germline values: CDR1 MNHNS, CDR2 SASEGT. The ends lost 3 bases at V and 4 bases at J; junction bases unmatched: 5. The CDR3 length is 15 residues. The CDR3 coding sequence is TGTGCCAGCAGTGATCAGGGACTAGTATACAATGAGCAGTTCTTC. This gives the protein CASSDQGLVYNEQFF.

The chain links TRBV7-2 to TRBJ2-1, with unresolved D. The J call is in doubt because the DNA end fits TRBJ2-5 better. Per the germline V gene, CDR1 is SGHTA and CDR2 is FQGNSA. The CDR3 loop spans 13 amino acids. CDR3 sequence (DNA): TGTGCCAGCAGCCCAAACCTCTGGGAGACCCAGTACTTC. Amino acids: CASSPNLWETQYF.

Comment on this clonotype: A read error may account for a junction end that differs from germline. The chain recombines TRBV7-2 with TRBJ2-1, with TRBD2 identical over 9 bases. CDR1 and CDR2 from the germline V gene are SGHTA and FQGNSA. This CDR3 is 14 amino acids long. The CDR3 DNA reads TGTGCCAGCAACTTAGCGGGAGCTTACAATGAGCAGTTCTTC. It codes for CASNLAGAYNEQFF.

The chain couples TRBV27 to TRBJ2-3; TRBD2 is a possible D gene (6 bases). V lost 9 bases and J lost 1, with 11 bases in between. This CDR3 comprises 13 residues. The V gene's germline CDR1 is MNHEY and CDR2 SMNVEV (reference sequence). The CDR3 sequence is CASRWGGTDTQYF. CDR3 nucleotides: TGTGCCAGTCGGTGGGGGGGCACAGATACGCAGTATTTT.

The DNA of the CDR3 is TGTGCCAGCAGTTTCGGACACTCTGGGGCCAACGTCCTGACTTTC. Its protein is CASSFGHSGANVLTF. This rearrangement joins TRBV27 to TRBJ2-6; possible D gene TRBD1, 5 bases. Germline CDR1 and CDR2: MNHEY and SMNVEV (reference sequence). The CDR3 contains 15 residues. With 3 bases removed from V and 0 bases from J, the gap between germline ends came to 6 bases.

In its sample, this clonotype ranks as medium-sized (0.01 to 0.1%). The gene calls are TRBV6-1 and TRBJ2-2, with 8 bases lining up with TRBD2. V was pared by 5 bases and J by 5 bases, with 7 bases of the junction left unmatched. Germline CDR1 and CDR2: MNHNS and SASEGT. This CDR3 has 15 amino acids. Here the CDR3 reads CASSLLGLGTGELFF. The CDR3 DNA sequence: TGTGCCAGCAGTCTCTTGGGACTAGGGACCGGGGAGCTGTTTTTT.

Relative to its sample, this clonotype is medium-sized. V and J are TRBV6-1 and TRBJ2-1; tentative D call: TRBD2 (6 bases). The DNA end is a closer match to TRBJ2-7, so the J assignment may be wrong. The CDR3 length is 13 residues. CDR1 is MNHNS, CDR2 SASEGT, per germline. The CDR3 loop reads CASTKSGGNEQYF. CDR3 coding DNA: TGTGCCAGCACCAAAAGTGGGGGGAACGAGCAGTACTTC.

V usage is TRBV27 and J usage is TRBJ1-1; 11 positions agree with TRBD1. The CDR3 totals 15 residues. V gave up 4 bases and J gave up 3 bases; unmatched junction bases: 4. Germline CDR1 and CDR2: MNHEY and SMNVEV (reference sequence). The CDR3 reads CASSSGQGAYTEAFF. CDR3 sequence (DNA): TGTGCCAGCAGTTCCGGACAGGGGGCCTACACTGAAGCTTTCTTT.